Shown below are 27 T cell receptor beta chains from a single sample sequenced in a study of Ad26.COV2.S vaccination and SARS-CoV-2 variants (dated by TCRdb to about 2021). The library was made by the immunoSEQ multiplex PCR assay. TCRdb provides this immuneACCESS table in a form limited to in-frame rearrangements. Some clones are lacking; in checked studies, under half of them reflect an unresolved V gene, and why the rest are absent is not known. This sample holds fewer than 900,000 clones; about 89% were observed only once. Approximately 1.5% of the sample comes from the top ten. The treatment or condition label, read with the paper, signifies: 15 to 20 received Ad26.COV2.S at low or high dose, single or two shots; 5 received placebo; per-sample allocation not given. For vaccine and placebo recipients, repertoires were sequenced using samples collected on day 63 after the first injection. The starting material was peripheral blood, obtained in a trial of Ad26.COV2.S vaccine versus placebo. These receptors were collected from a person aged 18-60 years who received the Ad26.COV2.S COVID-19 vaccine or a placebo.

With regard to this clone: Other DNA sequences from this sample encode an identical CDR3 as well. The gene calls are TRBV7-2 and TRBJ2-3; D is ambiguous. With 5 bases removed from V and 1 base from J, the gap between germline ends came to 4 bases. Germline CDR1 is SGHTA and CDR2 is FQGNSA. The CDR3 consists of 12 residues. The chain's CDR3 is CASSPRTDTQYF. DNA of the CDR3: TGTGCCAGCAGCCCCCGCACAGATACGCAGTATTTT. Variable domain in full (rest from reference TRBV7-2 and TRBJ2-3): GAGVSQSPSNKVTEKGKDVELRCDPISGHTALYWYRQSLGQGLEFLIYFQGNSAPDKSGLPSDRFSAERTGGSVSTLTIQRTQQEDSAVYLCASSPRTDTQYFGPGTRLTVL.

The chain employs TRBV30 and TRBJ1-6; 7 bases line up with TRBD1. The length of the CDR3 is 14 residues. Germline V lookup: CDR1 GTSNPN, CDR2 SVGIG (reference sequence). The V gene end was trimmed by 2 bases and the J gene end by 9 bases; junction bases not matched to a gene: 7. Written as DNA, the CDR3 is TGTGCCTGGAGTAAACGACAGGGCGGTTCACCCCTCCACTTT. Translation gives CAWSKRQGGSPLHF.

The J gene is TRBJ1-1, the V gene TRBV10-1; D is ambiguous. Germline V gene data show CDR1 as WNHNN and CDR2 as SYGVQD (reference sequence). Trimming took off 3 bases at V and 8 bases at J, with 19 bases between the two ends. The CDR3 totals 15 residues. This chain's CDR3 is CASSDGPFGRGEAFF. CDR3 nucleotides: TGCGCCAGCAGTGATGGGCCCTTCGGACGCGGAGAAGCTTTCTTT.

The chain links TRBV19 to TRBJ2-1; D assignment may be TRBD1 or TRBD2 (5 bases each). From germline, CDR1 is LNHDA and CDR2 SQIVND (reference sequence). There are 13 residues in the CDR3. V gave up 10 bases and J gave up 2 bases, with 12 bases separating them. This CDR3 is CATTGLPYNEQFF. In nucleotides, the CDR3 is TGTGCCACCACGGGGCTACCCTACAATGAGCAGTTCTTC.

V is TRBV23-1 and J is TRBJ1-2, with D hard to call. TRBV23-1 is noted as an ORF with a role that remains uncertain. Between the trimmed V and J ends, which lost 4 bases and 1 base, there was a span of 4 bases. The CDR3 is 12 amino acids. The CDR3 DNA follows: TGCGCCAGCAGTCGAGTTAACTATGGCTACACCTTC. It codes for CASSRVNYGYTF.

The V call is TRBV15, the J call TRBJ2-5; weak D call: TRBD2 (6 bases). The CDR3 contains 13 residues. The V end lost 3 bases, the J end lost 6 bases, and 11 bases lay between the germline ends. Germline CDR1 reads LNHNV; CDR2 reads YYDKDF (reference sequence). The CDR3 DNA sequence: TGTGCCACCAGCAGCAGACTAGTTCAGACCCAGTACTTC. This gives the protein CATSSRLVQTQYF.

CDR3: CASSVGLNQETQYF. The CDR3 region has the DNA TGTGCCAGTAGTGTGGGACTTAACCAAGAGACCCAGTACTTC. The chain employs TRBV19 and TRBJ2-5; possibly TRBD2 for D (6 bases). Trimming stripped 5 bases from V and 0 bases from J, with 10 bases between. This CDR3 spans 14 amino acids. Germline values: CDR1 LNHDA, CDR2 SQIVND (reference sequence).

This clone was counted only a few times. This chain connects TRBV27 to TRBJ1-1, with D maybe TRBD1 (6 bases). The length of the CDR3 is 15 residues. The germline V and J ends were trimmed by 4 bases and 1 base, with 13 bases remaining between them. The germline V gene has CDR1 MNHEY and CDR2 SMNVEV (reference sequence). The CDR3 spells CASSSRTGPNTEAFF. The CDR3 DNA reads as TGTGCCAGCAGTTCGAGAACAGGGCCGAACACTGAAGCTTTCTTT.

About this clone: This specimen includes other DNA sequences encoding the same CDR3. This chain connects TRBV6-5 to TRBJ2-3, with 7 positions matching TRBD2. V lost 8 bases, J lost 5 bases, and 4 bases stayed unmatched. The CDR3 runs to 12 residues. Germline V CDR1 and CDR2: MNHEY, SVGAGI. The CDR3 is CASGRGVDTQYF. CDR3 nucleotide sequence: TGTGCCAGCGGGAGGGGAGTAGATACGCAGTATTTT.

This rearrangement joins TRBV27 to TRBJ2-5; 9 bases are shared with TRBD1. V dropped 6 bases and J dropped 1; count of bases not matched to a gene: 9. The CDR3 sequence is 16 residues long. Germline V gene data show CDR1 as MNHEY and CDR2 as SMNVEV (reference sequence). The CDR3 bases are TGTGCCAGCAGCCCTGACAGGGGGTTGATCCAAGAGACCCAGTACTTC. This sequence encodes CASSPDRGLIQETQYF.

The table lists this clone with a count of one. V usage is TRBV30 and J usage is TRBJ2-1, with D hard to call. Germline CDR1 reads GTSNPN; CDR2 reads SVGIG (reference sequence). The CDR3 extends over 14 amino acids. Trimming pared 2 bases from V and 0 bases from J, leaving 8 bases between. The CDR3 sequence is CAWSYLSSYNEQFF. The CDR3 nucleotides are TGTGCCTGGAGTTACTTGAGCTCCTACAATGAGCAGTTCTTC.

The V call is TRBV6-1, the J call TRBJ2-7; D might be TRBD2 (7 bases). Germline values: CDR1 MNHNS, CDR2 SASEGT. The CDR3 contains 14 residues. V was shortened by 2 bases and J by 7 bases, with 15 bases between the two germline ends. DNA for the CDR3: TGTGCCAGCAGTGAAATCGGGGGGCGCGGGGAGCAGTACTTC. It codes for CASSEIGGRGEQYF.

The chain employs TRBV5-1 and TRBJ2-7; D ambiguous. The CDR3 has 14 amino acids. Trimming took off 3 bases at V and 4 bases at J, with 14 bases between the two ends. Germline V gene sequence: CDR1 SGHRS, CDR2 YFSETQ. DNA of the CDR3: TGCGCCAGCAGCTCGGTCGGCAGCATTTACGAGCAGTACTTC. It translates to CASSSVGSIYEQYF.

The V gene is TRBV5-1, the J gene TRBJ2-1; TRBD1 matches at 12 bases. Trimming cost V 4 bases and J 7 bases; bases outside gene matches: 9. Germline CDR1 reads SGHRS; CDR2 reads YFSETQ. The CDR3 runs 16 residues. The DNA for the CDR3 is TGCGCCAGCAGCCCGGGACAGGGGGCGCAGGGTAATGAGCAGTTCTTC. Translation gives CASSPGQGAQGNEQFF.

The V and J genes are TRBV29-1 and TRBJ1-2; D is unclear. Trimming removed 7 bases from V and 6 bases from J, with 12 bases in between. The CDR3 has 11 residues. Germline V lookup: CDR1 SQVTM, CDR2 ANQGSEA. The chain's CDR3 is CSEHTSDGYTF. The CDR3 nucleotides are TGCAGCGAACATACTTCGGATGGCTACACCTTC.

J is TRBJ2-7 and V is TRBV11-2; 9 bases line up with TRBD1. This CDR3 contains 13 residues. J lost 3 bases, V lost 6 bases, and 3 bases had no gene match. The V gene's germline CDR1 is SGHAT and CDR2 FQNNGV. CDR3 region: CASSSTGGYEQYF. The CDR3 nucleotides read TGTGCCAGCAGTTCGACAGGGGGCTACGAGCAGTACTTC.

CDR3 sequence (DNA): TGTGCCAGCGGCCCCGGAGTTCTTAACACAGATACGCAGTATTTT. This codes for CASGPGVLNTDTQYF. J is TRBJ2-3 and V is TRBV9; D uncertain. V was trimmed by 7 bases and J by 2 bases, leaving 17 bases between them. The germline V gene has CDR1 SGDLS and CDR2 YYNGEE. There are 15 residues in the CDR3.

V gene TRBV10-3 combines with J gene TRBJ2-1; 10 nucleotides align to TRBD2. Germline lookup yields CDR1 ENHRY and CDR2 SYGVKD. This CDR3 is built from 14 residues. After removal of 5 bases from V and 8 bases from J, the junction contained 6 bases not matched to a gene. CDR3 DNA sequence: TGTGCCATCAGTAAGCGGGAGGGAAGCGATGAGCAGTTCTTC. This gives the protein CAISKREGSDEQFF.

Remarks on this clone: This specimen includes other DNA sequences encoding the same CDR3. J is TRBJ1-1 and V is TRBV29-1; D is ambiguous. CDR3 length equals 12 residues. The germline V gene has CDR1 SQVTM and CDR2 ANQGSEA. V was cut by 4 bases and J by 0 bases, with 6 bases left in between. The CDR3 protein is CSVGGMNTEAFF. The CDR3 nucleotides are TGCAGCGTTGGAGGAATGAACACTGAAGCTTTCTTT.

The gene calls are TRBV13 and TRBJ2-5; 14 bases match TRBD2. The CDR3 has 17 amino acids. The V and J ends lost 5 bases and 3 bases, in that order; junction bases with no gene match: 8. CDR1 PRHDT and CDR2 FYEKMQ come from the germline V gene (reference sequence). The CDR3 DNA reads as TGTGCCAGCAGCCCAGGACTAGCGGGAGGTGGAGAAGAGACCCAGTACTTC. Its protein product is CASSPGLAGGGEETQYF.

This clone was seen only a few times. The chain links TRBV7-8 to TRBJ1-5, with no clear D. V lost 5 bases and J lost 4, with 9 bases in between. Germline-derived CDR1 and CDR2 are SGHVS and FQNEAQ. This CDR3 has 13 residues. The CDR3 loop reads CASSRNLNQPQHF. The CDR3 DNA follows: TGTGCCAGCAGCCGTAACCTAAATCAGCCCCAGCATTTT.

The chain combines TRBV10-1 with TRBJ2-1; 9 positions match TRBD1. The CDR3 loop spans 16 amino acids. Trimming took 4 bases from V and 5 from J; bases not matched to a gene: 9. Germline V gives CDR1 WNHNN, CDR2 SYGVQD (reference sequence). CDR3 residues: CASSGSGTGCNNEQFF. Here the CDR3 DNA reads TGCGCCAGCAGTGGATCCGGGACAGGGTGCAACAATGAGCAGTTCTTC.

The rearrangement uses TRBV6-5 and TRBJ1-2, with 7 bases matching TRBD1. This CDR3 has 14 residues. The trim removed 0 bases at V and 3 bases at J, leaving 1 base unmatched. Germline V gene sequence: CDR1 MNHEY, CDR2 SVGAGI. The CDR3 is CASSYSQGHYGYTF. The CDR3 coding sequence is TGTGCCAGCAGTTACTCACAGGGGCACTATGGCTACACCTTC.

This clone was recorded a few times. One junction end does not reproduce the germline sequence, and a read error may be involved. This sequence joins TRBV7-2 and TRBJ2-7; D is possibly TRBD2 (5 bases). The CDR3 has 10 residues. Germline assignment: CDR1 SGHTA and CDR2 FQGNSA. The DNA of the CDR3 is TGTGCCGCACGAGACGCGGGCTGGGACTTC. It translates to CAARDAGWDF. Full variable domain (missing parts from reference TRBV7-2 and TRBJ2-7): GAGVSQSPSNKVTEKGKDVELRCDPISGHTALYWYRQSLGQGLEFLIYFQGNSAPDKSGLPSDRFSAERTGGSVSTLTIQRTQQEDSAVYLCAARDAGWDFGPGTRLTVT.

The chain employs TRBV20-1 and TRBJ1-1; D not certain. The CDR3 consists of 11 residues. V was cut by 2 bases and J by 11 bases, with 12 bases left in between. The germline gives CDR1 DFQATT, CDR2 SNEGSKA (reference sequence). The CDR3 DNA reads as TGCAGTGCTAGATCGTACCTGGAGGCTTTCTTT. It translates to CSARSYLEAFF.

CDR3 region: CASSLRGVATNEKLFF. The CDR3 nucleotides are TGTGCCAGCAGCCTCAGGGGGGTCGCAACTAATGAAAAACTGTTTTTT. The rearrangement joins TRBV7-8 to TRBJ1-4; 7 bases are shared with TRBD1. The CDR3 loop spans 16 amino acids. CDR1 and CDR2 (germline): SGHVS, FQNEAQ. V shed 5 bases, J shed 0 bases, and the junction held 6 bases outside the gene matches.

The V and J genes are TRBV5-1 and TRBJ1-6; tentative D call: TRBD1 (5 bases). V lost 3 bases to trimming and J lost 6 bases, with 13 bases between them. The CDR3 sequence is 15 residues long. CDR1 and CDR2 (germline): SGHRS, YFSETQ. CDR3 region: CASSSRVMGNSPLHF. DNA for the CDR3: TGCGCCAGCAGCTCCAGGGTGATGGGTAATTCACCCCTCCACTTT.